This T cell receptor (beta chain) was documented in a study of T cell changes during pregnancy in multiple sclerosis. Assay used: immunoSEQ multiplex PCR; TCRdb lists only in-frame clones, some missing. The sample includes under 85,000 clones, roughly 90% of them seen just once. The germline gives CDR1 MGHRA, CDR2 YSYEKL. The CDR3 runs 14 residues. With 5 bases removed from V and 3 bases from J, the gap between germline ends came to 11 bases. The chain has TRBV4-1 and TRBJ2-1; TRBD2 is a possible D gene (6 bases). The sequence came from a female donor in good health, enrolled as a control in a pregnancy study. Sequenced material: peripheral blood, taken after pregnancy. CDR3 in amino acids: CASSSGRHYNEQFF. The CDR3 bases are TGCGCCAGCAGCTCCGGGAGACACTACAATGAGCAGTTCTTC.